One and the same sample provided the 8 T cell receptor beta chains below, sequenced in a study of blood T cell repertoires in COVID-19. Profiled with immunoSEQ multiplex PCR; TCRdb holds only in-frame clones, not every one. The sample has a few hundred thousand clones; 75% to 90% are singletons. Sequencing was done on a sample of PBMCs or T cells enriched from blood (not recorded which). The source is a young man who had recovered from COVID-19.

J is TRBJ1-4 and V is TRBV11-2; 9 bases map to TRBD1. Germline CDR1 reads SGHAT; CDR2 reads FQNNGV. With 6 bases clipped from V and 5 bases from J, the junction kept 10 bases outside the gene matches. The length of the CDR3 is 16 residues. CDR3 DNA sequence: TGTGCCAGCAGTCCTAATATCGGACAGGGGAATGAAAAACTGTTTTTT. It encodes CASSPNIGQGNEKLFF.

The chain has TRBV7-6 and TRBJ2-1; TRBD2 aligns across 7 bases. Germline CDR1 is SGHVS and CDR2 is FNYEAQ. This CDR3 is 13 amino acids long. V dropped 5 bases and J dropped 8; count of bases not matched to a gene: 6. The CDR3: CASSLGGIDEQFF. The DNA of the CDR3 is TGTGCCAGCAGCCTCGGGGGGATCGATGAGCAGTTCTTC.

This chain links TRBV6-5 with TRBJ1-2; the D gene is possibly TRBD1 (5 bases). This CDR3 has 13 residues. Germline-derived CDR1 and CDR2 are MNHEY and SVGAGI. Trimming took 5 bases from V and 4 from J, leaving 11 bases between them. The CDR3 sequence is CASSTGGVYGYTF. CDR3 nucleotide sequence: TGTGCCAGCAGTACTGGGGGGGTCTATGGCTACACCTTC.

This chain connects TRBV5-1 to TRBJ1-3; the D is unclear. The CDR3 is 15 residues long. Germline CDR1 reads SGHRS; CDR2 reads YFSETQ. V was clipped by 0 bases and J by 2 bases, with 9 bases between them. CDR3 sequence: CASSLVGEAGNTIYF. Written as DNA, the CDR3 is TGCGCCAGCAGCTTGGTCGGGGAGGCTGGAAACACCATATATTTT.

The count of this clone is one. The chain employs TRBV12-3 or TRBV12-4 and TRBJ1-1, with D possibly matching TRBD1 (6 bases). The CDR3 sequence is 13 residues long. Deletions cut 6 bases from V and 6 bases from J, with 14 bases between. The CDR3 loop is CASSDRPRAEAFF. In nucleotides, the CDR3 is TGTGCCAGCAGCGACAGGCCCAGGGCTGAAGCTTTCTTT.

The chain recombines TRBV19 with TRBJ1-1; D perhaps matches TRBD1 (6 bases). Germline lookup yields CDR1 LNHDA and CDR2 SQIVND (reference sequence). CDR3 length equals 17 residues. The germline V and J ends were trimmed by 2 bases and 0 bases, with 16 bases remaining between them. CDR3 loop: CASSIIGGSQMNTEAFF. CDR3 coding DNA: TGTGCCAGTAGTATAATAGGGGGATCCCAAATGAACACTGAAGCTTTCTTT.

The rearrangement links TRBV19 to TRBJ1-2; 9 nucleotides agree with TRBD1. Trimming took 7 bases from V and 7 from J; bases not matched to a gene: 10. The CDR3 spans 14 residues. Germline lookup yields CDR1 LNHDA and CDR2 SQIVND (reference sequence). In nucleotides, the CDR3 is TGTGCCAGTAACAGGGGACAGGGTCTAAGTGGCTACACCTTC. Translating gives CASNRGQGLSGYTF.

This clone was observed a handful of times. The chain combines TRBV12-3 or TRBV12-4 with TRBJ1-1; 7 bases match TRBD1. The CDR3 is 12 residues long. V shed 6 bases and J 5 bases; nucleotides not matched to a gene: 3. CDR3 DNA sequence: TGTGCCAGCAGCCGACAGGGTACTGAAGCTTTCTTT. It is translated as CASSRQGTEAFF.